The clone carrying this T cell receptor beta chain was seen once. Its cognate antigen is unknown. cDNA reverse transcribed from extracted RNA served as the sequencing template. Repertoires were generated with immunoSEQ multiplex PCR, while TCRdb's copy carries only in-frame clones and drops some. The sample consists of 60,000 to 90,000 clones, approximately 70% of them appearing once. Indicated treatment: oral pan-JAK inhibitor, 5-10 mg twice daily. Between the trimmed V and J ends, which lost 3 bases and 0 bases, there was a span of 4 bases. Germline CDR1 is SGHDT and CDR2 is YYEEEE. The CDR3 extends over 13 amino acids. The data are from a study of CD8+ T cells in alopecia areata. Notes on the study in general: Baseline CD8+ expansion's link to response remains uncertain, as there was one nonresponder.

This receptor was identified in a human donor with alopecia areata. Material: CD8+ T cells sorted from blood, obtained at week 24, from a patient treated with tofacitinib. The rearrangement uses TRBV5-6 and TRBJ2-1; no reliable D call. The CDR3 is CASSSGSYNEQFF. The CDR3 DNA sequence: TGTGCCAGCAGCTCCGGCTCCTACAATGAGCAGTTCTTC.